The 28 T cell receptor beta chains below come from one sample, sequenced in a study of OX40 agonist ivuxolimab in advanced cancers. TCRdb's table, derived via immunoSEQ multiplex PCR, lists solely in-frame clones and lacks some. This table holds 90,000 to 95,000 clones, around 84% found once. The sequenced sample was CD4+ or CD8+ T cells sorted from blood, obtained in a trial of the OX40 agonist ivuxolimab. The receptors derive from an adult with an advanced solid tumor such as melanoma, head and neck, liver or kidney cancer.

The chain combines TRBV4-3 with TRBJ2-5, with a tentative D call TRBD2 (7 bases). The CDR3 contains 16 residues. V lost 0 bases, J lost 4 bases, and 15 bases lay in between. Germline assignment: CDR1 LGHNA and CDR2 YSLEER. The CDR3 loop reads CASSQERRGGRETQYF. The CDR3 coding sequence is TGCGCCAGCAGCCAAGAGCGAAGGGGGGGGCGAGAGACCCAGTACTTC.

The rearrangement joins TRBV19 to TRBJ2-1; D not resolved. Trimming removed 3 bases from V and 8 bases from J, with 11 bases in between. Germline V gives CDR1 LNHDA, CDR2 SQIVND (reference sequence). The CDR3 length is 13 residues. The DNA for the CDR3 is TGTGCCAGTAGTATCTCCCGGGTAGATGAGCAGTTCTTC. The encoded protein is CASSISRVDEQFF.

This chain connects TRBV7-2 to TRBJ2-5; 7 bases align to TRBD2. This CDR3 contains 18 residues. Per germline, CDR1 SGHTA and CDR2 FQGNSA. With V trimmed by 1 base and J by 1 base, 12 bases remained unmatched. The CDR3 DNA follows: TGTGCCAGCAGCTTAGTGGATCGAAGGACTAGAACCCAAGAGACCCAGTACTTC. Protein product: CASSLVDRRTRTQETQYF.

The chain links TRBV30 to TRBJ2-4; TRBD1 might be the D (6 bases). The CDR3 spans 16 residues. CDR1 GTSNPN and CDR2 SVGIG come from the germline V gene (reference sequence). V was cut by 1 base and J by 7 bases, with 20 bases left in between. The CDR3 spells CAWSGWGSGQGNIQYF. DNA for the CDR3: TGTGCCTGGAGTGGTTGGGGCTCAGGGCAGGGGAACATTCAGTACTTC.

The CDR3 is CASSLAREETQYF. For the CDR3, the DNA is TGTGCCAGCAGCTTGGCGAGGGAAGAGACCCAGTACTTC. J is TRBJ2-5 and V is TRBV7-2; D possibly corresponds to TRBD2 (5 bases). This CDR3 has 13 residues. Germline CDR1 SGHTA, CDR2 FQGNSA. Trimming removed 3 bases from V and 3 bases from J, with 8 bases in between. The complete variable domain, with remaining parts taken from reference TRBV7-2 and TRBJ2-5, reads GAGVSQSPSNKVTEKGKDVELRCDPISGHTALYWYRQSLGQGLEFLIYFQGNSAPDKSGLPSDRFSAERTGGSVSTLTIQRTQQEDSAVYLCASSLAREETQYFGPGTRLLVL.

The CDR3 loop is CASRPTTGGIDGYTF. The CDR3 DNA reads TGTGCCAGCAGACCTACGACAGGGGGCATCGATGGCTACACCTTC. The V and J genes are TRBV6-6 and TRBJ1-2; TRBD1 aligns across 10 bases. CDR1 is MNHNY, CDR2 SVGAGI, per germline (reference sequence). V was clipped by 6 bases and J by 6 bases; unmatched bases: 10. The CDR3 has 15 amino acids.

The chain combines TRBV29-1 with TRBJ1-2, with a weak D call TRBD1 (5 bases). The CDR3 covers 14 residues. CDR1 SQVTM and CDR2 ANQGSEA come from the germline V gene. Trimming shortened V by 4 bases and J by 2 bases, and 14 bases separated the two germline ends. CDR3 amino acids: CSVVPHGGNYGYTF. Here the CDR3 DNA reads TGCAGCGTTGTCCCCCACGGGGGGAACTATGGCTACACCTTC.

The genes are TRBV6-1 and TRBJ2-7; the D is unclear. The CDR3 contains 15 residues. Per germline, CDR1 MNHNS and CDR2 SASEGT. Trimming took 1 base from V and 2 from J, leaving 12 bases between them. CDR3 bases: TGTGCCAGCAGTGAAGGCCCCTCCGGAGCCTACGAGCAGTACGTC. Amino acids: CASSEGPSGAYEQYV.

The chain carries TRBV29-1 and TRBJ2-2; TRBD1 agrees at 7 bases. Germline CDR1 SQVTM, CDR2 ANQGSEA. J was trimmed by 4 bases and V by 7 bases; bases with no gene match: 6. This CDR3 comprises 13 residues. The CDR3 spells CSGWTGGTGELFF. The DNA of the CDR3 is TGCAGCGGGTGGACAGGCGGCACCGGGGAGCTGTTTTTT.

The V and J genes are TRBV5-6 and TRBJ1-6; TRBD1 agrees at 7 bases. This CDR3 region has 14 residues. Trimming at V came to 3 bases and at J to 7 bases, leaving 4 bases not matched to a gene. CDR1 and CDR2 from the germline V gene are SGHDT and YYEEEE. The DNA for the CDR3 is TGTGCCAGCAGCTCGGGACAGAAGAATTCACCCCTCCACTTT. The encoded protein is CASSSGQKNSPLHF. Full variable domain (outside the CDR3, taken from reference TRBV5-6 and TRBJ1-6): DAGVTQSPTHLIKTRGQQVTLRCSPKSGHDTVSWYQQALGQGPQFIFQYYEEEERQRGNFPDRFSGHQFPNYSSELNVNALLLGDSALYLCASSSGQKNSPLHFGNGTRLTVT.

V usage is TRBV19 and J usage is TRBJ2-5, with TRBD2 as a possible D gene (5 bases). CDR3 size: 14 residues. Germline loops: CDR1 LNHDA, CDR2 SQIVND (reference sequence). Trimming left V 5 bases short and J 3 bases short, with 13 bases between. The CDR3 loop is CASSLTVREETQYF. The CDR3, as DNA: TGTGCCAGTAGTTTAACGGTGCGGGAAGAGACCCAGTACTTC.

The genes are TRBV7-9 and TRBJ2-7; TRBD1 matches at 7 bases. V shed 3 bases and J 3 bases; nucleotides not matched to a gene: 8. This CDR3 is built from 15 residues. CDR1 is SEHNR, CDR2 FQNEAQ, per germline (reference sequence). The CDR3, as DNA: TGTGCCAGCAGCTTCGAGGGGGCCTACAGCTACGAGCAGTACTTC. Amino acid sequence: CASSFEGAYSYEQYF.

The rearrangement joins TRBV19 to TRBJ1-2; D is uncertain. The CDR3 consists of 15 residues. V was trimmed by 5 bases and J by 2 bases, leaving 15 bases between them. In germline, CDR1 is LNHDA, CDR2 SQIVND (reference sequence). In DNA, the CDR3 is TGTGCCAGTAGTGCGAGTGACGCAGCGAACTATGGCTACACCTTC. It specifies CASSASDAANYGYTF.

The chain employs TRBV6-6 and TRBJ2-7, with a weak D call TRBD1 (7 bases). CDR1 and CDR2 (germline): MNHNY, SVGAGI (reference sequence). This CDR3 region has 15 residues. Between the trimmed V and J ends, which lost 2 bases and 3 bases, there was a span of 14 bases. Here the CDR3 reads CASSYLSQGGYEQYF. CDR3 DNA sequence: TGTGCCAGCAGTTACCTGAGTCAGGGGGGCTACGAGCAGTACTTC.

The gene calls are TRBV29-1 and TRBJ2-3; the match to TRBD1 covers 9 bases. The CDR3 sequence is 15 residues long. Trimming took 8 bases from V and 4 from J; bases not matched to a gene: 13. Per the germline V gene, CDR1 is SQVTM and CDR2 is ANQGSEA. The CDR3 sequence is CSTAIGTGFSDTQYF. The CDR3 nucleotides read TGCAGCACTGCCATCGGGACAGGGTTTTCAGATACGCAGTATTTT.

The gene calls are TRBV6-5 and TRBJ1-5; D may be TRBD1 (5 bases). Trimming took 4 bases from V and 5 from J, leaving 18 bases between them. Germline CDR1 is MNHEY and CDR2 is SVGAGI. The CDR3 consists of 16 residues. The CDR3 bases are TGTGCCAGCAGTTTCGCGACCGGGGGGGGGTATCAGCCCCAGCATTTT. Translated, it gives CASSFATGGGYQPQHF.

This clone occurred a few times. The J gene is TRBJ2-7, the V gene TRBV28, with D tentatively TRBD2 (5 bases). With 4 bases removed from V and 1 base from J, the gap between germline ends came to 11 bases. Germline assignment: CDR1 MDHEN and CDR2 SYDVKM. The CDR3 sequence is 14 residues long. The CDR3 DNA reads as TGTGCCAGCAGTTCCGGAGGATCATCCTACGAGCAGTACTTC. Its translation is CASSSGGSSYEQYF.

This chain joins TRBV4-3 and TRBJ2-3, with D possibly being TRBD1 (6 bases). Germline CDR1 and CDR2: LGHNA and YSLEER. CDR3 length: 15 residues. Trimming took 1 base from V and 5 from J, leaving 13 bases between them. The CDR3 bases are TGCGCCAGCAGCCAAGCTCAGGGGACAAAAGATACGCAGTATTTT. Protein sequence: CASSQAQGTKDTQYF.

The sample holds one count of this clone. The chain carries TRBV6-5 and TRBJ2-5, with D possibly TRBD1 on 5 matching bases. CDR1 MNHEY and CDR2 SVGAGI come from the germline V gene. This CDR3 spans 15 amino acids. V lost 3 bases to trimming and J lost 2 bases, with 13 bases between them. CDR3 residues: CASSYGARSQETQYF. CDR3 bases: TGTGCCAGCAGTTATGGGGCCAGGAGTCAAGAGACCCAGTACTTC.

The rearrangement joins TRBV7-9 to TRBJ2-2, with no clear D. Germline CDR1 SEHNR, CDR2 FQNEAQ (reference sequence). This CDR3 spans 14 amino acids. Trimming left V 8 bases short and J 1 base short, with 11 bases between. The CDR3 protein is CASLEFGNTGELFF. The CDR3 DNA reads as TGTGCCAGCCTGGAGTTTGGGAACACCGGGGAGCTGTTTTTT.

This sequence joins TRBV5-1 and TRBJ2-3; 7 positions agree with TRBD2. J gave up 0 bases and V 2 bases, and 3 bases lay outside the gene matches. Germline V lookup: CDR1 SGHRS, CDR2 YFSETQ. This CDR3 is built from 15 residues. The chain's CDR3 is CASSLPSGSTDTQYF. The DNA for the CDR3 is TGCGCCAGCAGCTTACCTAGCGGTAGCACAGATACGCAGTATTTT.

The rearrangement uses TRBV4-1 and TRBJ2-2, with D possibly being TRBD1 (6 bases). Trimming removed 4 bases from V and 2 bases from J, with 14 bases in between. CDR3 size: 16 residues. From germline, CDR1 is MGHRA and CDR2 YSYEKL. CDR3 protein: CASSLNGQFNTGELFF. The DNA for the CDR3 is TGCGCCAGCAGCCTAAACGGACAGTTCAACACCGGGGAGCTGTTTTTT.

As for this clone: Other DNA sequences within the sample encode an identical CDR3. The gene calls are TRBV7-2 and TRBJ2-3; D remains unclear. V dropped 4 bases and J dropped 2 bases, with 1 base sitting between them. Germline V lookup: CDR1 SGHTA, CDR2 FQGNSA. The CDR3 is 11 residues long. The CDR3 coding sequence is TGTGCCAGCAGCTCCACAGATACGCAGTATTTT. Amino acids: CASSSTDTQYF.

This chain uses TRBV7-9 with TRBJ2-5; 11 positions match TRBD1. CDR1 is SEHNR and CDR2 is FQNEAQ in the germline V gene (reference sequence). This CDR3 has 14 amino acids. The V gene end was trimmed by 5 bases and the J gene end by 4 bases; junction bases not matched to a gene: 3. The CDR3 nucleotides read TGTGCCAGCAGCCGGACAGGGGGCCGAGAGACCCAGTACTTC. Its translation is CASSRTGGRETQYF.

This clone was observed a handful of times. The V call is TRBV27, the J call TRBJ1-1; D is uncertain. The CDR3 is 15 residues long. Trimming left V 4 bases short and J 3 bases short, with 15 bases between. Looked up from germline, CDR1 is MNHEY and CDR2 is SMNVEV (reference sequence). The CDR3 here is CASSSREGWDTEAFF. For the CDR3, the DNA is TGTGCCAGCAGTTCTAGGGAGGGCTGGGACACTGAAGCTTTCTTT.

This clone has just one count. The chain has TRBV7-2 and TRBJ2-5, with D possibly TRBD2 on 5 matching bases. The CDR3 sequence is 12 residues long. V was clipped by 2 bases and J by 5 bases, with 6 bases between them. Germline assignment: CDR1 SGHTA and CDR2 FQGNSA. The CDR3 loop reads CASSLQRETQYF. The CDR3 DNA reads TGTGCCAGCAGCTTACAGCGGGAGACCCAGTACTTC.

The table lists this clone with a few counts. CDR3 protein: CASSLRSSGNTGELFF. CDR3 nucleotides: TGTGCCAGCAGCCTAAGAAGTAGCGGGAACACCGGGGAGCTGTTTTTT. The chain joins TRBV7-3 to TRBJ2-2; maybe TRBD2 (6 bases). The CDR3 contains 16 residues. From germline, CDR1 is SGHTA and CDR2 FQGTGA. V lost 5 bases and J 1 base, leaving 14 bases between the germline ends.

The chain is built from TRBV12-5 and TRBJ2-2; D not resolved. CDR3 length equals 17 residues. V lost 5 bases and J lost 6, with 22 bases in between. Germline CDR1 and CDR2: LGHNT and FRNRAP. CDR3 protein: CASGLQSGTGLAGELFF. CDR3 DNA sequence: TGTGCTAGTGGTCTCCAGTCCGGTACTGGCTTAGCCGGGGAGCTGTTTTTT.